This T cell receptor beta chain was profiled in a study of cytomegalovirus exposure and HLA in healthy donors. Overall study context: The same platform used for the approximately 700 first-cohort repertoires was also used for the roughly 130 validation repertoires, as a later analysis reported.

The donors were part of the validation cohort of 120 subjects. That cohort was separate from the first cohort, which comprised 666 subjects. Here immunoSEQ multiplex PCR was the method, and the copy in TCRdb shows in-frame clones only, minus some. The sample has 100,000 to 150,000 clones, 89% seen once. Overall study results and limits: Among TCR sequences, most were rare, though some public TCRs appeared in many donors. Researchers catalogued approximately 170 TCR beta chains as cytomegalovirus-associated.

This CDR3 has 16 amino acids. With 4 bases clipped from V and 0 bases from J, the junction kept 6 bases outside the gene matches. CDR1 is SGDLS and CDR2 is YYNGEE in the germline V gene. This clone was observed a few times. Its antigen is undetermined. The TCR comes from a woman aged 18-29 years in good health and CMV-seronegative. The rearrangement joins TRBV9 to TRBJ2-1; 8 positions match TRBD2. The sample comprised PBMCs. The CDR3 sequence is CASSPGLAGSYNEQFF. The CDR3 DNA sequence: TGTGCCAGCAGCCCCGGACTAGCCGGCTCCTACAATGAGCAGTTCTTC.